This T cell receptor (beta chain) derives from a study of T cell changes during pregnancy in multiple sclerosis. Germline loops: CDR1 SGDLS, CDR2 YYNGEE. This CDR3 spans 15 amino acids. The ends lost 3 bases at V and 7 bases at J; junction bases unmatched: 7. Method: immunoSEQ multiplex PCR; TCRdb's copy keeps in-frame clones and lacks some. The sample gives about 100,000 clones, just under 95% of which show up once; more than 0.65% is in the top ten. The clonotype was recovered from a female donor in good health, enrolled as a control in a pregnancy study. Here the sequenced sample was peripheral blood, taken in the third trimester of pregnancy. This chain joins TRBV9 and TRBJ2-1; the match to TRBD2 covers 10 bases. The chain's CDR3 is CASSAASGGRNEQFF. As DNA, the CDR3 is TGTGCCAGCAGCGCGGCTAGCGGGGGTAGAAATGAGCAGTTCTTC.